This T cell receptor (beta chain) is from a study of shared clonotypes between healthy human individuals. Sequenced by immunoSEQ multiplex PCR; TCRdb stores in-frame clones only, minus some. The repertoire includes 2 million to 2.5 million clones, almost 96% of them detected once, and around 0.13% sits in the top ten. The V gene's germline CDR1 is KGHSH and CDR2 LQKENI. With 5 bases clipped from V and 1 base from J, the junction kept 9 bases outside the gene matches. The CDR3 loop spans 16 amino acids. The sequenced sample consisted of naive CD4+ T cells sorted from blood. Described subset: CD45RA+ positively selected. The TCR comes from a man aged 18 to 29 in good health. This sequence joins TRBV18 and TRBJ2-3; 7 nucleotides align to TRBD1. The CDR3, as DNA: TGTGCCAGCTCATCAACAGGGGCCGGTGGCACAGATACGCAGTATTTT. Translating gives CASSSTGAGGTDTQYF.